These 2 T cell receptor beta chains share one sample of origin, sequenced in a study of T cells of healthy individuals listed by TCRdb under 2018. The library was generated by 5' RACE. Instrument on record: Illumina MiSeq. TCRdb's own reprocessing of the public reads used fastp at Q25 and MiXCR and kept productive beta chains. Entries are consolidated by CDR3 protein sequence, retaining the most common genes and DNA. For this sample the table gives about 82,000 distinct CDR3 sequences, of which more than 4.5% were detected only once. About 7.5% of the sample lies in the top ten. These receptors originate from a female donor in good health.

With regard to this clonotype: A much larger clone lies a single base off, so this may be a read error. This CDR3 fails to terminate in the conserved phenylalanine or tryptophan, so it likely reflects a read error. CDR3 sequence: CASSHSYEQYL. CDR3 nucleotide sequence: TGTGCCAGCAGCCACTCCTACGAGCAGTACTTA. This chain links TRBV7-9 with TRBJ2-7, with no clear D. Germline lookup yields CDR1 SEHNR and CDR2 FQNEAQ (reference sequence). V lost 5 bases and J 0 bases, leaving 2 bases between the germline ends. The CDR3 is made up of 11 amino acids.

This clonotype was recorded at least ten times. The chain joins TRBV20-1 to TRBJ1-2, with D perhaps matching TRBD1 (5 bases). Trimming cost V 0 bases and J 4 bases, with 9 bases left between them. Germline V gene data show CDR1 as DFQATT and CDR2 as SNEGSKA (reference sequence). The CDR3 runs to 13 residues. CDR3 in DNA: TGCAGTGCTAGAGATCGACAGCTCTATGGCTACACCTTC. This translates into CSARDRQLYGYTF.